These 25 T cell receptor beta chains share one sample of origin, sequenced in a study of human T cells and chemical hapten exposure. TCRdb itself ran the RACE reads through MiXCR, one entry per CDR3 protein. The table has about 360,000 distinct CDR3 sequences, around 7% seen once. Time point in this sample: patch test 1, 2 weeks after DPC sensitization. Treatment given: therapeutic diphenylcyclopropenone sensitization with weekly scalp DPC. Sequencing was performed on whole blood, taken in connection with sensitization to the hapten diphenylcyclopropenone (DPC). These receptors were obtained from a woman younger than 30 with alopecia areata. Some clones in this sample may be carry-over from other donors' samples.

This clonotype showed up many times. The chain recombines TRBV11-2 with TRBJ2-5, with 8 positions matching TRBD2. The V gene's germline CDR1 is SGHAT and CDR2 FQNNGV. J lost 1 base, V lost 5 bases, and 6 bases had no gene match. The CDR3 runs to 15 residues. The CDR3 nucleotides read TGTGCCAGCAGCCCCCGGACTAGCCCCCAAGAGACCCAGTACTTC. This translates into CASSPRTSPQETQYF.

This sequence joins TRBV5-4 and TRBJ1-1; weak D call: TRBD1 (5 bases). CDR3 size: 14 residues. V was pared by 5 bases and J by 1 base, with 12 bases between. The V gene's germline CDR1 is SGHNT and CDR2 YYREEE (reference sequence). CDR3 protein: CASRHQTENTEAFF. DNA for the CDR3: TGTGCCAGCAGACACCAGACAGAGAACACTGAAGCTTTCTTT.

This clonotype was found many times. The rearrangement joins TRBV18 to TRBJ1-1; possible D gene TRBD1, 6 bases. Germline V lookup: CDR1 KGHSH, CDR2 LQKENI. Deletions cut 6 bases from V and 11 bases from J, with 13 bases between. The CDR3 has 11 amino acids. CDR3 DNA sequence: TGTGCCAGCTCGTCGGACAGCCGGGCTTTCTTT. This encodes CASSSDSRAFF.

This clonotype was recorded many times. The chain has TRBV12-3 or TRBV12-4 and TRBJ2-4; either TRBD1 or TRBD2 may fit D (6 bases each). V shed 11 bases and J shed 2 bases, with 22 bases lying between them. This CDR3 spans 16 amino acids. This CDR3 reads CAPLGGSKGTKNIQYF. The DNA of the CDR3 is TGTGCCCCACTCGGGGGCTCTAAAGGAACCAAAAACATTCAGTACTTC.

There are a few counts of this clonotype. V gene TRBV4-2 combines with J gene TRBJ2-7, with a possible D match to TRBD1 (6 bases). The CDR3 spans 16 residues. V lost 0 bases and J lost 0, with 12 bases in between. Germline CDR1 is LGHNA and CDR2 is YNFKEQ. The CDR3 DNA follows: TGTGCCAGCAGCCAAGACCCGACAGGCCTCTCCTACGAGCAGTACTTC. Its protein is CASSQDPTGLSYEQYF.

This clonotype was recorded many times. This chain joins TRBV5-1 and TRBJ2-4; D is ambiguous. Trimming stripped 2 bases from V and 6 bases from J, with 12 bases between. In germline, CDR1 is SGHRS, CDR2 YFSETQ. The CDR3 is 14 amino acids. CDR3 residues: CASSFAGSGNIQYF. CDR3 nucleotides: TGCGCCAGCAGCTTCGCCGGATCCGGAAACATTCAGTACTTC.

The rearrangement joins TRBV7-8 to TRBJ2-7, with 7 positions matching TRBD1. This CDR3 region has 17 residues. Looked up from germline, CDR1 is SGHVS and CDR2 is FQNEAQ. V lost 1 base, J lost 6 bases, and 15 bases stayed unmatched. The CDR3 reads CASSLETGVLRMGEQYF. CDR3 nucleotides: TGTGCCAGCAGCTTAGAAACAGGGGTCCTTCGTATGGGCGAGCAGTACTTC.

This rearrangement joins TRBV28 to TRBJ1-2; D is unclear. CDR1 and CDR2 from the germline V gene are MDHEN and SYDVKM. CDR3 length: 16 residues. V was shortened by 2 bases and J by 2 bases, with 15 bases between the two germline ends. The DNA for the CDR3 is TGTGCCAGCAGTTTAGGGTTGCGGCTCCTCAACTATGGCTACACCTTC. Translated: CASSLGLRLLNYGYTF.

V usage is TRBV28 and J usage is TRBJ1-1; 9 bases align to TRBD1. There are 14 residues in the CDR3. The J segment lost 4 bases and the V segment lost 3 bases, leaving 3 bases of the junction unmatched. The germline gives CDR1 MDHEN, CDR2 SYDVKM. CDR3 sequence: CASSFYRGPTEAFF. CDR3 DNA: TGTGCCAGCAGTTTCTACAGGGGGCCCACTGAAGCTTTCTTT.

This clonotype was seen many times. This chain connects TRBV4-3 to TRBJ1-3; D uncertain. V was pared by 0 bases and J by 2 bases, with 5 bases between. This CDR3 region has 14 residues. Germline-derived CDR1 and CDR2 are LGHNA and YSLEER. As DNA, the CDR3 is TGCGCCAGCAGCCAAGATCTGGCTGGAAACACCATATATTTT. Its protein is CASSQDLAGNTIYF.

This clonotype was observed at least ten times. The chain employs TRBV7-9 and TRBJ2-3; D perhaps matches TRBD1 (5 bases). The CDR3 is 16 amino acids. V lost 7 bases, J lost 5 bases, and 22 bases lay in between. The V gene's germline CDR1 is SEHNR and CDR2 FQNEAQ (reference sequence). DNA for the CDR3: TGTGCCAGCACCGACGGGCAGGGCCCGCAGGGAGATACGCAGTATTTT. It encodes CASTDGQGPQGDTQYF.

V is TRBV6-5 and J is TRBJ1-1, with 7 bases aligning to TRBD1. With V trimmed by 0 bases and J by 6 bases, 7 bases remained unmatched. CDR1 and CDR2 from the germline V gene are MNHEY and SVGAGI. This CDR3 contains 15 residues. This chain's CDR3 is CASSYSITGDSEAFF. The CDR3 nucleotides read TGTGCCAGCAGTTACTCTATTACAGGGGACTCTGAAGCTTTCTTT.

This sequence joins TRBV6-1 and TRBJ2-7; tentatively, D is TRBD1 (5 bases). The CDR3 spans 14 residues. V was clipped by 2 bases and J by 2 bases, with 10 bases between them. Germline V lookup: CDR1 MNHNS, CDR2 SASEGT. This CDR3 reads CASSESVDTYEQYF. DNA for the CDR3: TGTGCCAGCAGTGAATCTGTGGACACCTACGAGCAGTACTTC.

This clonotype turned up a few times. The chain uses TRBV12-3 or TRBV12-4 and TRBJ1-1; perhaps TRBD1 as D (5 bases). The CDR3 runs 14 residues. The V gene lost 6 bases and the J gene lost 6 bases, with 17 bases spanning the gap. CDR3 amino acids: CASRTGQGGPEAFF. CDR3 nucleotide sequence: TGTGCCAGCAGGACTGGGCAGGGAGGGCCTGAAGCTTTCTTT.

This clonotype was observed many times. The chain links TRBV13 to TRBJ2-1, with D perhaps TRBD1 (6 bases). V was cut by 5 bases and J by 0 bases, with 14 bases left in between. The CDR3 is 16 amino acids. CDR1 is PRHDT and CDR2 is FYEKMQ in the germline V gene (reference sequence). CDR3 in amino acids: CASSPPRGSSYNEQFF. The CDR3 DNA is TGTGCCAGCAGCCCTCCCAGGGGAAGCTCCTACAATGAGCAGTTCTTC.

This clonotype was observed a handful of times. The J gene is TRBJ2-3, the V gene TRBV4-3; TRBD1 is a possible D gene (6 bases). V lost 0 bases to trimming and J lost 8 bases, with 24 bases between them. Germline lookup yields CDR1 LGHNA and CDR2 YSLEER. The CDR3 has 18 residues. The CDR3 spells CASSQEGPPRHSQGTQYF. The CDR3 DNA is TGCGCCAGCAGCCAAGAGGGGCCCCCGAGGCACTCACAGGGTACGCAGTATTTT.

There are many counts of this clonotype. This chain connects TRBV6-5 to TRBJ2-7; weak D call: TRBD1 (6 bases). V lost 2 bases and J lost 6, with 14 bases in between. CDR1 and CDR2 from the germline V gene are MNHEY and SVGAGI. The CDR3 has 14 amino acids. CDR3 DNA sequence: TGTGCCAGCAGTTACCAGAGCAGGGGCACCGAGCAGTACTTC. This gives the protein CASSYQSRGTEQYF.

This clonotype was seen only a few times. The V gene is TRBV3-1, the J gene TRBJ1-1, with 8 bases aligning to TRBD1. The germline V gene has CDR1 LGHDT and CDR2 YNNKEL (reference sequence). This CDR3 comprises 14 residues. V dropped 6 bases and J dropped 1; count of bases not matched to a gene: 4. This chain's CDR3 is CASRRQGSNTEAFF. Here the CDR3 DNA reads TGTGCCAGCAGGCGACAGGGGTCGAACACTGAAGCTTTCTTT.

The CDR3 reads CAKGQGAEISGANVLTF. In nucleotides, the CDR3 is TGTGCCAAAGGACAGGGGGCGGAAATCTCTGGGGCCAACGTCCTGACTTTC. This chain connects TRBV2 to TRBJ2-6, with 11 nucleotides matching TRBD1. The CDR3 has 17 residues. V gave up 10 bases and J gave up 0 bases; unmatched junction bases: 8. CDR1 and CDR2 from the germline V gene are SNHLY and FYNNEI.

This clonotype turned up a few times. The chain links TRBV27 to TRBJ1-5, with D perhaps TRBD1 (5 bases). V was trimmed by 3 bases and J by 5 bases, leaving 17 bases between them. The CDR3 loop spans 16 amino acids. The germline V gene encodes CDR1 MNHEY and CDR2 SMNVEV (reference sequence). This chain's CDR3 is CASSLQGGKRYQPQHF. CDR3 bases: TGTGCCAGCAGTTTGCAGGGAGGGAAGAGGTATCAGCCCCAGCATTTT.

Regarding this clonotype: A much larger clone is a single base away; this may be a read error. CDR3 sequence: CSDPSGGVTEAFF. For the CDR3, the DNA is TGCAGTGACCCCTCAGGGGGGGTGACTGAAGCTTTCTTT. The chain recombines TRBV20-1 with TRBJ1-1; TRBD1 matches at 7 bases. The V and J ends lost 7 bases and 5 bases, in that order; junction bases with no gene match: 10. The germline V gene encodes CDR1 DFQATT and CDR2 SNEGSKA (reference sequence). The CDR3 runs 13 residues.

Ten or more counts support this clonotype. The genes are TRBV3-1 and TRBJ2-3; no firm D call. The CDR3 spans 14 residues. The V end was cut by 0 bases, the J end by 3 bases, with 7 bases between. Germline V gene sequence: CDR1 LGHDT, CDR2 YNNKEL (reference sequence). Here the CDR3 reads CASSQEARTDTQYF. The CDR3 DNA sequence: TGTGCCAGCAGCCAAGAGGCCCGGACAGATACGCAGTATTTT.

At least ten counts were recorded for this clonotype. V usage is TRBV4-3 and J usage is TRBJ2-3; 8 bases match TRBD1. Germline V gives CDR1 LGHNA, CDR2 YSLEER. J lost 7 bases, V lost 4 bases, and 13 bases had no gene match. The CDR3 runs 16 residues. CDR3 sequence reads: CASSPLGRGRLNTQYF. CDR3 coding DNA: TGCGCCAGCAGCCCATTAGGCAGGGGGCGTCTGAATACGCAGTATTTT.

The CDR3 DNA reads as TGTGCCAGCAGCAACAGGGAGCGCCTTAACTATGGCTACACCTTC. This encodes CASSNRERLNYGYTF. The chain joins TRBV5-5 to TRBJ1-2; weak D call: TRBD1 (6 bases). The CDR3 runs to 15 residues. V was pared by 4 bases and J by 1 base, with 14 bases between. CDR1 and CDR2 (germline): SGHKS, YYEKEE (reference sequence).

This clonotype was recorded many times. The gene calls are TRBV3-1 and TRBJ2-1; 9 positions match TRBD1. This CDR3 has 16 amino acids. Germline lookup yields CDR1 LGHDT and CDR2 YNNKEL (reference sequence). The V and J ends lost 5 bases and 2 bases, in that order; junction bases with no gene match: 7. The CDR3 nucleotides are TGTGCCAGCAGCTTTTCCGGGACAGGGACCTACAATGAGCAGTTCTTC. Protein sequence: CASSFSGTGTYNEQFF.